This T cell receptor (beta chain) came from a study of shared clonotypes between healthy human individuals. Study-level results: Sampling was confined to blood; repertoires within tissues likely differ. There were few donors, and this limited the genetic and exposure-history diversity represented.

Recent vaccinations or acute infections were absent in the healthy HIV-negative adult donors. This clone has just one count. The antigen is undetermined. TCRdb's copy holds only in-frame clones and misses some; the assay was immunoSEQ multiplex PCR. The table has 1.6 million or so clones, roughly 98.5% seen once. This CDR3 has 14 residues. V was pared by 10 bases and J by 5 bases, with 9 bases of the junction left unmatched. Looked up from germline, CDR1 is SNHLY and CDR2 is FYNNEI. The sequencing input was naive CD4+ T cells sorted from blood. The subset denotes: CD45RA+ positively selected. The chain recombines TRBV2 with TRBJ2-1; TRBD1 agrees at 9 bases. The sequence came from a man aged 25-40 years in good health. CDR3 sequence: CATSGGQGHNEQFF. The CDR3 DNA follows: TGTGCCACCTCCGGGGGACAGGGACACAATGAGCAGTTCTTC. Filled out from reference TRBV2 and TRBJ2-1, the complete variable domain reads EPEVTQTPSHQVTQMGQEVILRCVPISNHLYFYWYRQILGQKVEFLVSFYNNEISEKSEIFDDQFSVERPDGSNFTLKIRSTKLEDSAMYFCATSGGQGHNEQFFGPGTRLTVL.